This T cell receptor (beta chain) was sequenced during a study of cytomegalovirus exposure and HLA in healthy donors. Study context: A subsequent analysis stated that the 120 validation repertoires were run on the same platform as the approximately 610 first-cohort repertoires. Points from the study as a whole: The study labeled 180 or so TCR beta chains cytomegalovirus-associated. Most sequenced TCRs were rare (though some public TCRs occurred in many donors).

Measured with immunoSEQ multiplex PCR; TCRdb has only the in-frame clones, and not every one. The data show tens of thousands of clones, 95% seen once. It was the approximately 130-subject validation cohort, separate from the roughly 700-subject first cohort, to which the donors belonged. Germline CDR1 and CDR2: LGHNA and YSLEER. With V trimmed by 0 bases and J by 10 bases, 16 bases remained unmatched. CDR3 length equals 19 residues. A remark on this clone: Its cognate antigen is unknown.

The chain recombines TRBV4-3 with TRBJ2-1, with 12 bases that match TRBD2. This receptor was taken from a woman aged 18-30 years in good health and CMV-seronegative. Sequencing was performed on PBMCs. The CDR3: CASSQDMTSGGPSTREQFF. The CDR3 coding sequence is TGCGCCAGCAGCCAAGACATGACTAGCGGGGGTCCATCTACGCGGGAGCAGTTCTTC.